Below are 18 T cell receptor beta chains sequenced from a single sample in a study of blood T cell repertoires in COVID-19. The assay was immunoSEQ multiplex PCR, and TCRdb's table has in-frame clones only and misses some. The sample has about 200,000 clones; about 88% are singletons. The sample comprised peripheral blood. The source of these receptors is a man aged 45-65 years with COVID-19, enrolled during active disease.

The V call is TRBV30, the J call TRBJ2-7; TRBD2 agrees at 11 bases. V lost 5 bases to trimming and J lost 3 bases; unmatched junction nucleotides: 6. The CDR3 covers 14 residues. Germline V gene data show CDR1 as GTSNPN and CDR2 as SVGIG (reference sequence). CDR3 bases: TGTGCCTGGGGCCTAGCGGGGGGAGTCTACGAGCAGTACTTC. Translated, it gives CAWGLAGGVYEQYF.

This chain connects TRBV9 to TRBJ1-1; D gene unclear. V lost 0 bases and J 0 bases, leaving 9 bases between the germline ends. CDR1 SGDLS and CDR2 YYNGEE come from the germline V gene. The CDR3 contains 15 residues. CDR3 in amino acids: CASSVGHIMNTEAFF. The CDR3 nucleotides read TGTGCCAGCAGCGTAGGACATATCATGAACACTGAAGCTTTCTTT.

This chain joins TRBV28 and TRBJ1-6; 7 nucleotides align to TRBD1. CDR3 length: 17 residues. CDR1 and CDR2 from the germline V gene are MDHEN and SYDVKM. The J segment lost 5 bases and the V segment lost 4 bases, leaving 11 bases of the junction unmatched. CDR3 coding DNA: TGTGCCAGCAGTTCGGTTGGAGGACAGGTCCATAATTCACCCCTCCACTTT. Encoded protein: CASSSVGGQVHNSPLHF.

The CDR3 loop is CASSPGSRSPYGYTF. The CDR3 DNA follows: TGTGCCAGCAGCCCTGGGAGCAGGTCGCCCTATGGCTACACCTTC. The rearrangement uses TRBV11-2 and TRBJ1-2; D unclear. CDR1 is SGHAT, CDR2 FQNNGV, per germline. V was clipped by 5 bases and J by 4 bases, with 17 bases between them. The CDR3 is 15 residues long. The variable domain in full, with the rest retrieved from reference TRBV11-2 and TRBJ1-2, is EAGVAQSPRYKIIEKRQSVAFWCNPISGHATLYWYQQILGQGPKLLIQFQNNGVVDDSQLPKDRFSAERLKGVDSTLKIQPAKLEDSAVYLCASSPGSRSPYGYTFGSGTRLTVV.

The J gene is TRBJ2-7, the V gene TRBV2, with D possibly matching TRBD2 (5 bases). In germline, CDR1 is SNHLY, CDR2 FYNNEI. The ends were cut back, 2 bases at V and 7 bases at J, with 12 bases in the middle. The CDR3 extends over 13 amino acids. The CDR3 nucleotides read TGTGCCAGCAGTGAAAACCCCGGAGGTGAGCAGTACTTC. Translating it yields CASSENPGGEQYF.

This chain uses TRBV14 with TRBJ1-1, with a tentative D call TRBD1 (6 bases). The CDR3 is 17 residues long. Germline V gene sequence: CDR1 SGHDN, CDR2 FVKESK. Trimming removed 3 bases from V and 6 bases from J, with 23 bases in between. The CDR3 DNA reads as TGTGCCAGCAGCCATCCTCATGGAAGGGGGACCGGGCCTGAAGCTTTCTTT. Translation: CASSHPHGRGTGPEAFF.

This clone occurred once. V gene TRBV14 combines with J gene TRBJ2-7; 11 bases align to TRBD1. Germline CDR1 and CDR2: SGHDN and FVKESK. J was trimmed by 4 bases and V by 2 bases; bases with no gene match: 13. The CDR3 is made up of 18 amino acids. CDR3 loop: CASSQSSDRGPQSYEQYF. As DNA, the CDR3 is TGTGCCAGCAGCCAAAGCTCGGACAGGGGGCCCCAATCTTACGAGCAGTACTTC.

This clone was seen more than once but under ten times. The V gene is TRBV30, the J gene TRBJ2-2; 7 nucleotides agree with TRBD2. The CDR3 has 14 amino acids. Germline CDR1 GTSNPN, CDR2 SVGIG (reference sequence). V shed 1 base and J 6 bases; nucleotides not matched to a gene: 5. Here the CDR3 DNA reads TGTGCCTGGAGTGAAGGACTAGAGGCCGGGGAGCTGTTTTTT. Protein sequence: CAWSEGLEAGELFF.

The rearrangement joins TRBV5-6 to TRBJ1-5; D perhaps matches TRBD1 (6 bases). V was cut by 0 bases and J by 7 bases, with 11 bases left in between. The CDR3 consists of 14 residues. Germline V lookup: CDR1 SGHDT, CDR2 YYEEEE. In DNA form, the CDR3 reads TGTGCCAGCAGCTTGGGGGGCACAGGGCAGCCCCAGCATTTT. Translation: CASSLGGTGQPQHF.

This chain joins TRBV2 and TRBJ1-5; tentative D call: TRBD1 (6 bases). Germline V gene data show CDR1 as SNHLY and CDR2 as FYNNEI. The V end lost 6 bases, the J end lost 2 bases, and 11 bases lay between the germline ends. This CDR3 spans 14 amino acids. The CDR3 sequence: CASSRGRGNQPQHF. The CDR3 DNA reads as TGTGCCAGCAGCAGGGGAAGAGGCAATCAGCCCCAGCATTTT.

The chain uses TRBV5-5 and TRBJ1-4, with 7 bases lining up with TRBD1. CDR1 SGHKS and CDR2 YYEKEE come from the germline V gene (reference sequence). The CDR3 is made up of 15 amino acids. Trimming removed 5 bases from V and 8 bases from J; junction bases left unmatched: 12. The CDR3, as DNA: TGTGCCAGCAGTTCCGATTACAGGGGAGGAGAAAAACTGTTTTTT. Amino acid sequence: CASSSDYRGGEKLFF.

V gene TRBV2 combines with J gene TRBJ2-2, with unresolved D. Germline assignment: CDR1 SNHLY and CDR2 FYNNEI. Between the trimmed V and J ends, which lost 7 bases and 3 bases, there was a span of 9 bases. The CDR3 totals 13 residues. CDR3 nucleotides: TGTGCCAGCACGTCCTATGACACCGGGGAGCTGTTTTTT. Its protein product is CASTSYDTGELFF.

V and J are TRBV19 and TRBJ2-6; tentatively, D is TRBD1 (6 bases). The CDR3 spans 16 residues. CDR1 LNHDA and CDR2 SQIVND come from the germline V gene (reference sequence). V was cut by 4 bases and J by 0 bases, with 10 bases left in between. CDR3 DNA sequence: TGTGCCAGTAGTACAGGACAGACCTCTGGGGCCAACGTCCTGACTTTC. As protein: CASSTGQTSGANVLTF. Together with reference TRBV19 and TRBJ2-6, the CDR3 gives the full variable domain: DGGITQSPKYLFRKEGQNVTLSCEQNLNHDAMYWYRQDPGQGLRLIYYSQIVNDFQKGDIAEGYSVSREKKESFPLTVTSAQKNPTAFYLCASSTGQTSGANVLTFGAGSRLTVL.

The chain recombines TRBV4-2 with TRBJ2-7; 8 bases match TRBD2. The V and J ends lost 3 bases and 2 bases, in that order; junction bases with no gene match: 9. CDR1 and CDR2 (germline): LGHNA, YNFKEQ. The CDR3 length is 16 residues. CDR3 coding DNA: TGTGCCAGCAGCCAGGCAGGAGCGGGAGACGCCTACGAGCAGTACTTC. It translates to CASSQAGAGDAYEQYF.

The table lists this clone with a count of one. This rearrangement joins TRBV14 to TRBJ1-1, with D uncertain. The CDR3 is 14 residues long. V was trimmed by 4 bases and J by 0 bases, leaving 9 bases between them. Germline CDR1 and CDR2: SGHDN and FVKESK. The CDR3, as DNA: TGTGCCAGCAGCCTCGTTCCTTTGAACACTGAAGCTTTCTTT. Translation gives CASSLVPLNTEAFF.

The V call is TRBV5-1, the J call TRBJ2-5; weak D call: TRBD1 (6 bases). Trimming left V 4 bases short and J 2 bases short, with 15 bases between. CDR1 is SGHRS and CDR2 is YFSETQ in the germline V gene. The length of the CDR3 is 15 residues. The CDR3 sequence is CASSVQGQKQETQYF. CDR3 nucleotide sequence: TGCGCCAGCAGCGTGCAGGGGCAGAAACAAGAGACCCAGTACTTC.

CDR3 sequence (DNA): TGTGCCAGCAGCCCAAAATTCGGGGGAAGCTATGGCTACACCTTC. Protein product: CASSPKFGGSYGYTF. The chain links TRBV7-2 to TRBJ1-2; D may be TRBD1 (5 bases). Deletions cut 5 bases from V and 4 bases from J, with 17 bases between. Germline loops: CDR1 SGHTA, CDR2 FQGNSA. This CDR3 spans 15 amino acids.

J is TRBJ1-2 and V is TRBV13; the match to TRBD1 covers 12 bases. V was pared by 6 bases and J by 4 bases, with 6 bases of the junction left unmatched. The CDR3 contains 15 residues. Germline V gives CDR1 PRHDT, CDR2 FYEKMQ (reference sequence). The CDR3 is CASRWRGQGAYGYTF. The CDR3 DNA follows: TGTGCCAGCAGATGGAGGGGACAGGGGGCCTATGGCTACACCTTC.